One and the same sample provided the 19 T cell receptor beta chains below, sequenced in a study of CD8+ T cells in alopecia areata. Noted treatment: oral pan-JAK inhibitor, 5-10 mg twice daily. cDNA reverse transcribed from extracted RNA served as the sequencing template. Using immunoSEQ multiplex PCR, the repertoire was profiled, and TCRdb retains in-frame clones only, with some absent. The repertoire has 250,000 to 300,000 clones, 58% of them found once; the top ten carry under 2%. This specimen was CD4+ T cells sorted from blood, taken at week 24, from a patient treated with tofacitinib. The receptors were sampled from a human donor with alopecia areata.

The chain carries TRBV7-9 and TRBJ1-1, with D unresolved. CDR1 SEHNR and CDR2 FQNEAQ come from the germline V gene (reference sequence). Trimming removed 1 base at V and 3 bases at J, with 12 bases between. CDR3 size: 15 residues. The CDR3 reads CASSLGGGRDTEAFF. The CDR3 coding sequence is TGTGCCAGCAGCTTAGGAGGCGGGCGGGACACTGAAGCTTTCTTT.

The chain recombines TRBV28 with TRBJ2-7; D is possibly TRBD1 (5 bases). Germline CDR1 and CDR2: MDHEN and SYDVKM. This CDR3 is built from 14 residues. The V end was cut by 7 bases, the J end by 0 bases, with 13 bases between. CDR3 amino acids: CASTLQGFSYEQYF. The CDR3 nucleotides are TGTGCCAGCACCCTCCAGGGATTCTCCTACGAGCAGTACTTC. Using reference TRBV28 and TRBJ2-7 for the parts outside the CDR3, the full variable domain is DVKVTQSSRYLVKRTGEKVFLECVQDMDHENMFWYRQDPGLGLRLIYFSYDVKMKEKGDIPEGYSVSREKKERFSLILESASTNQTSMYLCASTLQGFSYEQYFGPGTRLTVT.

The chain recombines TRBV7-2 with TRBJ1-2, with 9 nucleotides matching TRBD1. Germline lookup yields CDR1 SGHTA and CDR2 FQGNSA. J gave up 6 bases and V 3 bases, and 5 bases lay outside the gene matches. CDR3 size: 14 residues. The CDR3 DNA is TGTGCCAGCAGCTTGGACAGGGGAAAGGATGGCTACACCTTC. The encoded protein is CASSLDRGKDGYTF.

This clone was observed a handful of times. The genes are TRBV13 and TRBJ2-7, with D possibly being TRBD2 (6 bases). Germline V lookup: CDR1 PRHDT, CDR2 FYEKMQ (reference sequence). The CDR3 covers 15 residues. V shed 5 bases and J shed 5 bases, with 19 bases lying between them. CDR3 nucleotide sequence: TGTGCCAGCAGCCCCTCCGAGTGGGGGGACCACGAGCAGTACTTC. Translation gives CASSPSEWGDHEQYF. Variable domain in full (rest from reference TRBV13 and TRBJ2-7): AAGVIQSPRHLIKEKRETATLKCYPIPRHDTVYWYQQGPGQDPQFLISFYEKMQSDKGSIPDRFSAQQFSDYHSELNMSSLELGDSALYFCASSPSEWGDHEQYFGPGTRLTVT.

This chain uses TRBV4-3 with TRBJ1-2; 8 bases match TRBD1. This CDR3 spans 14 amino acids. The germline V gene encodes CDR1 LGHNA and CDR2 YSLEER. J gave up 6 bases and V 3 bases, and 6 bases lay outside the gene matches. The CDR3, as DNA: TGCGCCAGCAGCCACCTGACAGGGGAGCATGGCTACACCTTC. This encodes CASSHLTGEHGYTF.

The chain links TRBV27 to TRBJ2-2; 9 bases are shared with TRBD1. With V trimmed by 5 bases and J by 4 bases, 5 bases remained unmatched. The CDR3 is 15 residues long. Germline loops: CDR1 MNHEY, CDR2 SMNVEV (reference sequence). CDR3 sequence: CASSVQGAFTGELFF. The CDR3 nucleotides read TGTGCCAGCAGTGTACAGGGGGCCTTCACCGGGGAGCTGTTTTTT.

The chain recombines TRBV5-1 with TRBJ2-6, with 8 nucleotides matching TRBD1. Germline values: CDR1 SGHRS, CDR2 YFSETQ. V dropped 3 bases and J dropped 2; count of bases not matched to a gene: 7. The CDR3 length is 17 residues. The CDR3 DNA sequence: TGCGCCAGCAGCTGGACAGGGTGGGGCGCTGGGGCCAACGTCCTGACTTTC. Protein: CASSWTGWGAGANVLTF.

V and J are TRBV7-3 and TRBJ2-6; 8 bases match TRBD1. V was pared by 5 bases and J by 7 bases, with 4 bases of the junction left unmatched. The CDR3 has 14 amino acids. In germline, CDR1 is SGHTA, CDR2 FQGTGA. The CDR3 sequence is CASSVQGAANVLTF. DNA for the CDR3: TGTGCCAGCAGCGTGCAGGGGGCTGCCAACGTCCTGACTTTC. Full variable domain (outside the CDR3, taken from reference TRBV7-3 and TRBJ2-6): GAGVSQTPSNKVTEKGKYVELRCDPISGHTALYWYRQSLGQGPEFLIYFQGTGAADDSGLPNDRFFAVRPEGSVSTLKIQRTERGDSAVYLCASSVQGAANVLTFGAGSRLTVL.

The V call is TRBV7-3, the J call TRBJ2-5; TRBD1 aligns across 7 bases. Looked up from germline, CDR1 is SGHTA and CDR2 is FQGTGA. J was trimmed by 5 bases and V by 5 bases; bases with no gene match: 11. The CDR3 spans 15 residues. The CDR3, as DNA: TGTGCCAGCAGCCGGGGCGAGGGGGCATGGGAGACCCAGTACTTC. As protein: CASSRGEGAWETQYF.

The chain joins TRBV28 to TRBJ2-1; D gene unclear. The germline CDR1 and CDR2 sequences are MDHEN and SYDVKM. V was trimmed by 5 bases and J by 0 bases, leaving 17 bases between them. The CDR3 is made up of 17 amino acids. CDR3 in DNA: TGTGCCAGCAGTCTTCTTTGGACCCCTAGCTCCTACAATGAGCAGTTCTTC. Its protein is CASSLLWTPSSYNEQFF.

V usage is TRBV30 and J usage is TRBJ2-6; either TRBD1 or TRBD2 may fit D (6 bases each). Trimming removed 0 bases from V and 3 bases from J, with 12 bases in between. CDR1 GTSNPN and CDR2 SVGIG come from the germline V gene (reference sequence). The CDR3 is made up of 16 amino acids. The chain's CDR3 is CAWSVGGQGGANVLTF. The CDR3, as DNA: TGTGCCTGGAGTGTAGGGGGGCAAGGTGGGGCCAACGTCCTGACTTTC.

The rearrangement uses TRBV30 and TRBJ2-5; a possible D gene is TRBD1 (5 bases). The CDR3 contains 14 residues. CDR1 is GTSNPN and CDR2 is SVGIG in the germline V gene (reference sequence). The V end lost 4 bases, the J end lost 5 bases, and 17 bases lay between the germline ends. CDR3 protein: CAWTRRRDWETQYF. CDR3 nucleotide sequence: TGTGCCTGGACCCGGCGCAGGGATTGGGAGACCCAGTACTTC.

The gene calls are TRBV7-2 and TRBJ2-3; D gene uncertain. V lost 7 bases, J lost 2 bases, and 10 bases lay in between. Germline-derived CDR1 and CDR2 are SGHTA and FQGNSA. This CDR3 contains 13 residues. CDR3 sequence reads: CASNPDSTDTQYF. The DNA for the CDR3 is TGTGCCAGCAACCCCGACTCCACAGATACGCAGTATTTT. The variable domain in full, completed from reference TRBV7-2 and TRBJ2-3, reads GAGVSQSPSNKVTEKGKDVELRCDPISGHTALYWYRQSLGQGLEFLIYFQGNSAPDKSGLPSDRFSAERTGGSVSTLTIQRTQQEDSAVYLCASNPDSTDTQYFGPGTRLTVL.

This clone was seen once. This rearrangement joins TRBV2 to TRBJ2-5; D perhaps matches TRBD2 (5 bases). The J call may not be correct, given that the DNA end is closer to TRBJ2-7. CDR3 length: 11 amino acids. CDR1 is SNHLY, CDR2 FYNNEI, per germline. CDR3 residues: CASVEGHEQYF. The CDR3 coding sequence is TGTGCCAGCGTAGAGGGCCACGAGCAGTACTTC.

This clone has more than one count but fewer than ten. The rearrangement uses TRBV7-9 and TRBJ2-6; D call uncertain. The germline V gene encodes CDR1 SEHNR and CDR2 FQNEAQ (reference sequence). This CDR3 contains 15 residues. V was clipped by 7 bases and J by 2 bases, with 12 bases between them. CDR3 region: CASTRTFAGANVLTF. The CDR3, as DNA: TGTGCCAGCACCCGAACGTTTGCTGGGGCCAACGTCCTGACTTTC.

The chain combines TRBV7-2 with TRBJ2-3; D gene ambiguous. The CDR3 has 13 residues. The V gene's germline CDR1 is SGHTA and CDR2 FQGNSA. The V end was cut by 1 base, the J end by 5 bases, with 7 bases between. CDR3 bases: TGTGCCAGCAGCTTAGAGTTACTAGATACGCAGTATTTT. Translated, it gives CASSLELLDTQYF.

V gene TRBV30 combines with J gene TRBJ2-3, with 10 bases matching TRBD2. J was trimmed by 6 bases and V by 5 bases; bases with no gene match: 2. The V gene's germline CDR1 is GTSNPN and CDR2 SVGIG (reference sequence). The CDR3 has 12 amino acids. The CDR3 region has the DNA TGTGCCTGGGGTAGCGGGGGGGATACGCAGTATTTT. It yields the protein CAWGSGGDTQYF.

The count of this clone is one. This sequence joins TRBV6-6 and TRBJ1-1; D remains ambiguous. CDR3 size: 12 residues. V was cut by 2 bases and J by 7 bases, with 8 bases left in between. Germline V CDR1 and CDR2: MNHNY, SVGAGI (reference sequence). The DNA for the CDR3 is TGTGCCAGCAGTTACCCCCAGAGTGAAGCTTTCTTT. The encoded protein is CASSYPQSEAFF.

This clone was observed a handful of times. The chain recombines TRBV30 with TRBJ1-2, with D hard to call. Per the germline V gene, CDR1 is GTSNPN and CDR2 is SVGIG (reference sequence). The CDR3 is made up of 11 amino acids. Trimming shortened V by 7 bases and J by 8 bases, and 14 bases separated the two germline ends. For the CDR3, the DNA is TGTGCCTCGGAAAATTTGGGCGGCTACACCTTC. Protein product: CASENLGGYTF.